This T cell receptor beta chain appears in the sequencing data of a study of T cell responses to AZD1222 COVID-19 vaccine. Study observations and caveats: Baseline seropositivity characterized only a handful of AZD1222 recipients. After two AZD1222 doses, spike-specific TCR breadth and depth rose versus day 0.

Note on this clone: The antigen is unknown.

CDR3 length: 13 residues. V was shortened by 0 bases and J by 7 bases, with 7 bases between the two germline ends. CDR1 is MRHNA and CDR2 is SNTAGT in the germline V gene. Here immunoSEQ multiplex PCR was the method, and the copy in TCRdb shows in-frame clones only, minus some. The table has roughly 150,000 clones, roughly nine tenths seen once. Sample: peripheral blood, taken 28 days after the second AZD1222 dose. The receptor was isolated from an adult who received the AZD1222 COVID-19 vaccine. V and J are TRBV6-4 and TRBJ2-1, with D uncertain. The CDR3 is CASSDSERNEQFF. CDR3 DNA: TGTGCCAGCAGTGACTCCGAAAGAAATGAGCAGTTCTTC.